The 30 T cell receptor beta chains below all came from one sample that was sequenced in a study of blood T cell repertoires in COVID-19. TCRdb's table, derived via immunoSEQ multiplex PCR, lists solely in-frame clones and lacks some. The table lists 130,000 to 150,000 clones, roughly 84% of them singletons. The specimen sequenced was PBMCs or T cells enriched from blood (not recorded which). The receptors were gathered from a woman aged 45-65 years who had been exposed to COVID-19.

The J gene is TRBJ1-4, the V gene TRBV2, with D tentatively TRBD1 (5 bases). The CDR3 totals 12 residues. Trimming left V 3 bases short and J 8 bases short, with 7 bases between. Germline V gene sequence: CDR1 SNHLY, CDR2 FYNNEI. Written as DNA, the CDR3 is TGTGCCAGCAGTGACCAGGGAGAAAAACTGTTTTTT. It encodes CASSDQGEKLFF. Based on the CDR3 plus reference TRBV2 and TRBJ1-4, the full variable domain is EPEVTQTPSHQVTQMGQEVILRCVPISNHLYFYWYRQILGQKVEFLVSFYNNEISEKSEIFDDQFSVERPDGSNFTLKIRSTKLEDSAMYFCASSDQGEKLFFGSGTQLSVL.

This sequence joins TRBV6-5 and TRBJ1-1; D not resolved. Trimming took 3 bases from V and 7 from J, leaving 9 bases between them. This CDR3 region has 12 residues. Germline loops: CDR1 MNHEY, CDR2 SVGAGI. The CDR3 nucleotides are TGTGCCAGCAGTTATTTTGCCAGTGAAGCTTTCTTT. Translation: CASSYFASEAFF.

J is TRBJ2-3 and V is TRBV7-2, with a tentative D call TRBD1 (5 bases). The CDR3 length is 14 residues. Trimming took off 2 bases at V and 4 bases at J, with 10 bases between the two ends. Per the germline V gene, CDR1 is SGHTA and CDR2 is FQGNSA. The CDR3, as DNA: TGTGCCAGCAGCTTACCAGGGAACGCAGATACGCAGTATTTT. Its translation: CASSLPGNADTQYF.

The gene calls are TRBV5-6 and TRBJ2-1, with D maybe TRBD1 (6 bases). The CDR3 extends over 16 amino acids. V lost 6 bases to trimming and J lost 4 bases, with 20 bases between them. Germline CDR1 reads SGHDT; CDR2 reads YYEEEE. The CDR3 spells CASNPRTQDRYNEQFF. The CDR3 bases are TGTGCCAGCAACCCTAGGACCCAGGACAGATACAATGAGCAGTTCTTC.

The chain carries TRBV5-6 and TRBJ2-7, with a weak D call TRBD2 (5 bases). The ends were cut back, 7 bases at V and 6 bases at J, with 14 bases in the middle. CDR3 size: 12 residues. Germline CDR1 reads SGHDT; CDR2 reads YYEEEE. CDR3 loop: CASLAASGEQYF. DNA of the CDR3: TGTGCCAGCCTAGCAGCTTCAGGCGAGCAGTACTTC.

CDR3 coding DNA: TGCAGTGCTAGTAACAGGGGAGAAGACTATGGCTACACCTTC. It is translated as CSASNRGEDYGYTF. This chain links TRBV20-1 with TRBJ1-2, with 7 bases lining up with TRBD1. Germline values: CDR1 DFQATT, CDR2 SNEGSKA (reference sequence). This CDR3 contains 14 residues. With 3 bases clipped from V and 3 bases from J, the junction kept 7 bases outside the gene matches.

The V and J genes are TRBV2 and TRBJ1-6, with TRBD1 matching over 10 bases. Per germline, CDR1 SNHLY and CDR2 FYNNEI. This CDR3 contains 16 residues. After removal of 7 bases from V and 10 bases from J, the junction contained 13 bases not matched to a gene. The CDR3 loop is CASNPKGGQGNSPLHF. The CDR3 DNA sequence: TGTGCCAGCAACCCCAAGGGGGGACAGGGGAACTCACCCCTCCACTTT.

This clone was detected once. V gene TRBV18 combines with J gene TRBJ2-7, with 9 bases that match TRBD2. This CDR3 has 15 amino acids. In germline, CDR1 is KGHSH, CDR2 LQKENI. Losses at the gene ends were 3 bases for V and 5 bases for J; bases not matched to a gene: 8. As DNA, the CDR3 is TGTGCCAGCTCACCTCGCGGCGGGAGGGCCGACGAGCAGTACTTC. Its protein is CASSPRGGRADEQYF.

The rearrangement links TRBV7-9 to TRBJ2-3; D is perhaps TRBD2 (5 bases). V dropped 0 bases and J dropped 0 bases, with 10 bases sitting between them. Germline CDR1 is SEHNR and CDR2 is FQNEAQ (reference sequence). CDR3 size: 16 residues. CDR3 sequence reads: CASSLAMGVSTDTQYF. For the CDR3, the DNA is TGTGCCAGCAGCTTAGCGATGGGAGTGAGCACAGATACGCAGTATTTT.

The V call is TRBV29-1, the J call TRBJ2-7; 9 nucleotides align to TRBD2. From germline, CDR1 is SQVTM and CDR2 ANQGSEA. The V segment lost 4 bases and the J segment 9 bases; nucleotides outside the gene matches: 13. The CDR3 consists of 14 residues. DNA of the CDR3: TGCAGCGTTGCCCTAGCGGGGACTGTACGAGGGCAGTACTTC. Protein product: CSVALAGTVRGQYF.

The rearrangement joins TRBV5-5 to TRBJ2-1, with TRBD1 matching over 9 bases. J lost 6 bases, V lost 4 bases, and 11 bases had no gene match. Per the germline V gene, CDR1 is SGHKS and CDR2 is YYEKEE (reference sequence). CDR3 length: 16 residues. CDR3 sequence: CASSLLGDRVLNEQFF. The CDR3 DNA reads TGTGCCAGCAGCCTACTTGGGGACAGGGTACTCAATGAGCAGTTCTTC. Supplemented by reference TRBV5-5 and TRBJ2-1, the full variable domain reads DAGVTQSPTHLIKTRGQQVTLRCSPISGHKSVSWYQQVLGQGPQFIFQYYEKEERGRGNFPDRFSARQFPNYSSELNVNALLLGDSALYLCASSLLGDRVLNEQFFGPGTRLTVL.

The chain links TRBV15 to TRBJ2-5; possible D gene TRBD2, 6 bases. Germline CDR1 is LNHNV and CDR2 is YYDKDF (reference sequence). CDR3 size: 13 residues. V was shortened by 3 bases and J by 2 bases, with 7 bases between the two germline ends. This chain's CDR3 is CATSREGQETQYF. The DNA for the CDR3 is TGTGCCACCAGCAGGGAGGGGCAAGAGACCCAGTACTTC.

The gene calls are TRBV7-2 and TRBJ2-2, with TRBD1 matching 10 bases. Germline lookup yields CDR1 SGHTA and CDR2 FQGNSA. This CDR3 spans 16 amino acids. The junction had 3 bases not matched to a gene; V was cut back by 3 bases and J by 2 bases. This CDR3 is CASSFGTGVNTGELFF. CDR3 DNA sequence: TGTGCCAGCAGCTTCGGGACAGGGGTTAACACCGGGGAGCTGTTTTTT.

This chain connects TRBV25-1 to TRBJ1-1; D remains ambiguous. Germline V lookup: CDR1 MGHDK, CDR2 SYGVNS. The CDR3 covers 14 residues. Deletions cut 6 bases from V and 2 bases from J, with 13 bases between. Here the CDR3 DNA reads TGTGCCAGCAGACACCCCGGGAGAAACACTGAAGCTTTCTTT. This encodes CASRHPGRNTEAFF.

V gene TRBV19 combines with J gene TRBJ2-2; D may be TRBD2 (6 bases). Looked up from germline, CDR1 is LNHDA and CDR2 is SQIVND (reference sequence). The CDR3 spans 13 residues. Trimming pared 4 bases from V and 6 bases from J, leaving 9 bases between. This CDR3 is CASSRREAGELFF. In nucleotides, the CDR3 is TGTGCCAGTAGTAGAAGGGAGGCCGGGGAGCTGTTTTTT. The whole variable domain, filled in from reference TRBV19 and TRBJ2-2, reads DGGITQSPKYLFRKEGQNVTLSCEQNLNHDAMYWYRQDPGQGLRLIYYSQIVNDFQKGDIAEGYSVSREKKESFPLTVTSAQKNPTAFYLCASSRREAGELFFGEGSRLTVL.

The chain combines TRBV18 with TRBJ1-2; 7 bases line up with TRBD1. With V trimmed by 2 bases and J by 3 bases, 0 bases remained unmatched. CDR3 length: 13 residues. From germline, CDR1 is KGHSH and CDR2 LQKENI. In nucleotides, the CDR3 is TGTGCCAGCTCACCAGGGACAGACTATGGCTACACCTTC. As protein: CASSPGTDYGYTF.

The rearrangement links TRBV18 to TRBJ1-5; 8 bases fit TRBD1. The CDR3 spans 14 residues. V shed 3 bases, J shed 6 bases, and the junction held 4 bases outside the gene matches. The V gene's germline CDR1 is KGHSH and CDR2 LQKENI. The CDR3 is CASSPTDRAQPQHF. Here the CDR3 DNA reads TGTGCCAGCTCACCTACGGACAGGGCTCAGCCCCAGCATTTT.

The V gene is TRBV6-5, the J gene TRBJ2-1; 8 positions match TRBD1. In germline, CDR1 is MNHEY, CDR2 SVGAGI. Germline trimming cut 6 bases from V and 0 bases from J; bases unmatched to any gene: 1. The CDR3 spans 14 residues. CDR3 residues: CASSGTGSYNEQFF. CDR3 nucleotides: TGTGCCAGCAGCGGGACAGGCTCCTACAATGAGCAGTTCTTC.

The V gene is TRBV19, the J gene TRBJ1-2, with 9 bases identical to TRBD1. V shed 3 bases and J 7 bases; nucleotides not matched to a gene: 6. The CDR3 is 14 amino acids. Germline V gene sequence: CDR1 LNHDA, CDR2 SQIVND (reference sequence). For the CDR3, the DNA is TGTGCCAGTAGTATCCTCGGACAGGGGTCTGGCTACACCTTC. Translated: CASSILGQGSGYTF.

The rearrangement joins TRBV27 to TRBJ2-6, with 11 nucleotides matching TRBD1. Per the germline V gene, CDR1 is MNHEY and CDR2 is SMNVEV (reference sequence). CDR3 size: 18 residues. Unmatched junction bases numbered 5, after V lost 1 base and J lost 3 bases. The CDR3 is CASSLLGQGAHGANVLTF. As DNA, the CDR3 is TGTGCCAGCAGTTTATTAGGACAGGGGGCCCATGGGGCCAACGTCCTGACTTTC.

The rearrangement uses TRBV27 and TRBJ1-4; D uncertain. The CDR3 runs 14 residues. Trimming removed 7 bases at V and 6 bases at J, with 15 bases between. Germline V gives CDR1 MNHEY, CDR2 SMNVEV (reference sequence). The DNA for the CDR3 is TGTGCCAGCAAACTGCGGGTGTGGTATGAAAAACTGTTTTTT. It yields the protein CASKLRVWYEKLFF.

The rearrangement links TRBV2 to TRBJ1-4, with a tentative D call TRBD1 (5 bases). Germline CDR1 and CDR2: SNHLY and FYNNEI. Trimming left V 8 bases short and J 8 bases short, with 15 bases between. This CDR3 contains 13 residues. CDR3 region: CASGLGLKEKLFF. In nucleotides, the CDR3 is TGTGCCAGCGGTCTGGGGCTTAAGGAAAAACTGTTTTTT.

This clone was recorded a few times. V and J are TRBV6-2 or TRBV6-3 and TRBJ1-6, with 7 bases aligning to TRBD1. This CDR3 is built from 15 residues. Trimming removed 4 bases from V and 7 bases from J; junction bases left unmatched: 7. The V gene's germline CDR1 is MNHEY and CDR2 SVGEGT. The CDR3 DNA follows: TGTGCCAGCAGTTCTAGGGGGCATGGAAATTCACCCCTCCACTTT. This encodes CASSSRGHGNSPLHF.

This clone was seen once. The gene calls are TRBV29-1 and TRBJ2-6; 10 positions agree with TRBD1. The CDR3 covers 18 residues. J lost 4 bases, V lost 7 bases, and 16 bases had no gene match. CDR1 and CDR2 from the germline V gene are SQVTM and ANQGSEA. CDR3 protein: CSALIPRDRGSGANVLTF. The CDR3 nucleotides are TGCAGCGCCTTGATACCCCGGGACAGGGGCTCCGGGGCCAACGTCCTGACTTTC. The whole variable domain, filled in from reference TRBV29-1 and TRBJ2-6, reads SAVISQKPSRDICQRGTSLTIQCQVDSQVTMMFWYRQQPGQSLTLIATANQGSEATYESGFVIDKFPISRPNLTFSTLTVSNMSPEDSSIYLCSALIPRDRGSGANVLTFGAGSRLTVL.

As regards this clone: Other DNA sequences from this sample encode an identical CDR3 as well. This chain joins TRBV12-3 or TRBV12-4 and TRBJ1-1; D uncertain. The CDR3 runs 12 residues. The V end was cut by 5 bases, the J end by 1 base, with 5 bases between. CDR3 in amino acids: CASSPGNTEAFF. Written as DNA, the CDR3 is TGTGCCAGCAGTCCAGGGAACACTGAAGCTTTCTTT.

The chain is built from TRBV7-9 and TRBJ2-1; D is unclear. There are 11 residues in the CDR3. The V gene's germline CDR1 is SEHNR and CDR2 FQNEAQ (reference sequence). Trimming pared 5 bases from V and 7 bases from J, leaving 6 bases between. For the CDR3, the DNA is TGTGCCAGCAGCCCCATGAATGAGCAGTTCTTC. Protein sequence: CASSPMNEQFF.

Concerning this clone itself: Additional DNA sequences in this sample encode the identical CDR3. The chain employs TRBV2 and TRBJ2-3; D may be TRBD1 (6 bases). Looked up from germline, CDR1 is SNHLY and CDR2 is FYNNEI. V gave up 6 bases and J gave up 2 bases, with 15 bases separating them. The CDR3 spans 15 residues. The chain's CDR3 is CASRLRDTSTDTQYF. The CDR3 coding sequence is TGTGCCAGCAGGCTCCGGGACACCTCCACAGATACGCAGTATTTT.

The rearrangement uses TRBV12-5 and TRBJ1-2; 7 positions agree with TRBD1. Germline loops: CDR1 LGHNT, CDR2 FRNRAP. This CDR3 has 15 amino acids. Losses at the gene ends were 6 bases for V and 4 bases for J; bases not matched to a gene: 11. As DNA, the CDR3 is TGTGCTAGTGGAAGAGGTGCGAGGGGGCTCTATGGCTACACCTTC. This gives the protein CASGRGARGLYGYTF.

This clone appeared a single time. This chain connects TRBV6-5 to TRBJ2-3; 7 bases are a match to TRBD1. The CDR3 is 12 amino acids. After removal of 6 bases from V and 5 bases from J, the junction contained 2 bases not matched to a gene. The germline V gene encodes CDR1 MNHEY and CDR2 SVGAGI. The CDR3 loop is CASRRQGDTQYF. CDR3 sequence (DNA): TGTGCCAGCAGGCGACAGGGAGATACGCAGTATTTT.

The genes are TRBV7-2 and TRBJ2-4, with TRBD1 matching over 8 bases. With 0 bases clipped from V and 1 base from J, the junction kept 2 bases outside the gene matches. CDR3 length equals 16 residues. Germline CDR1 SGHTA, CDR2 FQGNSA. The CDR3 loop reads CASSLAQGAAKNIQYF. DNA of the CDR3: TGTGCCAGCAGCTTAGCTCAGGGGGCGGCCAAAAACATTCAGTACTTC.